This T cell receptor beta chain was identified in a study of blood T cell repertoires in COVID-19. Turning to the study itself: T cells, B-cell-depleted T cells, or PBMCs supplied cDNA or gDNA.

V shed 10 bases, J shed 5 bases, and the junction held 13 bases outside the gene matches. CDR1 is ENHRY, CDR2 SYGVKD, per germline. CDR3 length: 14 residues. Per the study methods: Nucleated cell counts were estimated from reference gene primer amplification. Here immunoSEQ multiplex PCR was the method, and the copy in TCRdb shows in-frame clones only, minus some. V, J and clone size were drawn from that table, and D and trimming were deduced from the DNA. The repertoire holds about 200,000 clones, with about 81% as singletons. The Seattle patients, enrolled during active infection, were followed longitudinally.

This rearrangement joins TRBV10-3 to TRBJ1-2, with 7 bases lining up with TRBD1. The source is a woman older than 75 with COVID-19, enrolled during active disease. Sequenced sample: peripheral blood. DNA for the CDR3: TGTGCCACCCGGGAGGGGGCTTTAGGATATGGCTACACCTTC. Its translation: CATREGALGYGYTF.